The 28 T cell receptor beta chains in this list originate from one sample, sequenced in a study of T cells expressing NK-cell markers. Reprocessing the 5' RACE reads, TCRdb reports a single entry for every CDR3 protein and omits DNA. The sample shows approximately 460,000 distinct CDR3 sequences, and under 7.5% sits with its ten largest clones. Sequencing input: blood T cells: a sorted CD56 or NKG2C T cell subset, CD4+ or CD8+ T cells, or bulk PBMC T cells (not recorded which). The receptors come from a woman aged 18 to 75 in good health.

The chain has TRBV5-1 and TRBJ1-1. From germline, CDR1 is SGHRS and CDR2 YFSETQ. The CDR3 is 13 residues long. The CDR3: CASSAGPGVEAFF. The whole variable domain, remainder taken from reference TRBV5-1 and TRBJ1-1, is KAGVTQTPRYLIKTRGQQVTLSCSPISGHRSVSWYQQTPGQGLQFLFEYFSETQRNKGNFPGRFSGRQFSNSRSEMNVSTLELGDSALYLCASSAGPGVEAFFGQGTRLTVV.

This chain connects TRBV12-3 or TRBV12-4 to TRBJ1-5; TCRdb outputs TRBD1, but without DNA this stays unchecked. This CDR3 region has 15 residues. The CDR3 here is CASSPGHSKLSPQHF.

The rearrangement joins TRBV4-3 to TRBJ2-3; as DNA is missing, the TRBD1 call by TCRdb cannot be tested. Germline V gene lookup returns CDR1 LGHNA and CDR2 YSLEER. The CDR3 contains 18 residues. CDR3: CASSQDIPNRGSTDTQYF.

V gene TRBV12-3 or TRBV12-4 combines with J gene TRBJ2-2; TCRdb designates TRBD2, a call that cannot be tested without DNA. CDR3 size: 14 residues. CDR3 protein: CASSFDRETGELFF.

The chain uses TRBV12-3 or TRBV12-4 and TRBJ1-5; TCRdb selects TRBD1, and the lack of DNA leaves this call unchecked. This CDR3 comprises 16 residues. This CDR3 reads CASTRRDREHDQPQHF.

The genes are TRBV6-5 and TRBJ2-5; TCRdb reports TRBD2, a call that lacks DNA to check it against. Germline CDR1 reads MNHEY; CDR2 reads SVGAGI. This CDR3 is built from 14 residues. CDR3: CASSYFAGGETQYF.

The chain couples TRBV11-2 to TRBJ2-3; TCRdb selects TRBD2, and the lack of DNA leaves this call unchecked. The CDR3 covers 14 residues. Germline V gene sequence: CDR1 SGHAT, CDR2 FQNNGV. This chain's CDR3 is CASTKGLALNTQYF.

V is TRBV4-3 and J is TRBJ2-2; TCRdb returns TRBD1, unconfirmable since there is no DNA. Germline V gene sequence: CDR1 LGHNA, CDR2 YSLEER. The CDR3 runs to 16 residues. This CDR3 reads CASSPPQRPFTGELFF.

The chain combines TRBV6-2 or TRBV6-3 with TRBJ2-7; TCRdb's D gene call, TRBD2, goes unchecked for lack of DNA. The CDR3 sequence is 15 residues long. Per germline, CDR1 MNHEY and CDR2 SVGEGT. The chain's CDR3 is CASSYWGGSSGEQYF.

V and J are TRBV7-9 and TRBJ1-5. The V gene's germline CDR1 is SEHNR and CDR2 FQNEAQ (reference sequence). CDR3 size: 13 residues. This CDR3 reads CASSLSPNQPQHF.

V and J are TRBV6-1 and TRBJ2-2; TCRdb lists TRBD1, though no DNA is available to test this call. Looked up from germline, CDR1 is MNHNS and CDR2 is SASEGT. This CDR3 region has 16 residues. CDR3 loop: CASSTGTGAIRGELFF.

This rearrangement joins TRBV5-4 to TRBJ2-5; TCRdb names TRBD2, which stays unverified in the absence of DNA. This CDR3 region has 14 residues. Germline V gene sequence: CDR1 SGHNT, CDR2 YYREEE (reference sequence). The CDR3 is CASSSSRERETQYF.

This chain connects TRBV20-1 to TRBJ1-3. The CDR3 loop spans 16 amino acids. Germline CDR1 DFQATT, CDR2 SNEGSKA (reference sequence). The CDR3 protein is CSARVQTSHSGNTIYF.

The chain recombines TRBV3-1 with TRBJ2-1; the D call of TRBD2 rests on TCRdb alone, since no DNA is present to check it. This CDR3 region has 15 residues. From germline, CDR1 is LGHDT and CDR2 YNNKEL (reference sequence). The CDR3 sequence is CASSPRLAGESEQFF.

CDR3 residues: CASSRSTSADTQYF. This chain joins TRBV6-1 and TRBJ2-3. Germline V gives CDR1 MNHNS, CDR2 SASEGT. This CDR3 is 14 amino acids long.

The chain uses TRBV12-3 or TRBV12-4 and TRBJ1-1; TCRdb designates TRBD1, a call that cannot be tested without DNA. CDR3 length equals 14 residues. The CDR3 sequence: CASSLATGDTEAFF.

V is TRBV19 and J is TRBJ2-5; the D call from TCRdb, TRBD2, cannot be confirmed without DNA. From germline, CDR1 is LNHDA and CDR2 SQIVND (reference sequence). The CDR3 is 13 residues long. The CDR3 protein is CASSIGGRETQYF.

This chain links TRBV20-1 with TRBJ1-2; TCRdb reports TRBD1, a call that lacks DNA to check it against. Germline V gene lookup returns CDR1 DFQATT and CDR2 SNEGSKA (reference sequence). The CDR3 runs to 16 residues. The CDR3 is CSARDKTGGANYGYTF.

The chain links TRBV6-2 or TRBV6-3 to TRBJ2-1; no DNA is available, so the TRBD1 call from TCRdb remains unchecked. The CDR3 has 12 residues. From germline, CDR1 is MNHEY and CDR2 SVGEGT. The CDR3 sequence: CASSTPTVRQFF.

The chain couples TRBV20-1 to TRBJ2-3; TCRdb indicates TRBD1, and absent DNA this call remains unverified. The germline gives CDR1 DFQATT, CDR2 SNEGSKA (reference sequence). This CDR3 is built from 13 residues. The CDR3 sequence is CSAKVQGTDTQYF.

Here the CDR3 reads CSANGRPKGDEKLFF. The chain couples TRBV20-1 to TRBJ1-4; without DNA, the TCRdb call of TRBD1 cannot be checked. The length of the CDR3 is 15 residues. Germline V gene sequence: CDR1 DFQATT, CDR2 SNEGSKA (reference sequence).

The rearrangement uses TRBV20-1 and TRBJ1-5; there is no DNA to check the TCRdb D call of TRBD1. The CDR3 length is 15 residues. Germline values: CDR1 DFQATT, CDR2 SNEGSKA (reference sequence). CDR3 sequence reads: CSPLGTEGVYQPQHF.

CDR3: CASKGTTTHYNEQFF. This chain joins TRBV5-4 and TRBJ2-1; the TRBD1 assignment by TCRdb is unverifiable without DNA. This CDR3 has 15 residues. The germline CDR1 and CDR2 sequences are SGHNT and YYREEE (reference sequence).

This chain's CDR3 is CASSHGRDGTYEQYF. The chain uses TRBV4-3 and TRBJ2-7; TCRdb selects TRBD1, and the lack of DNA leaves this call unchecked. The CDR3 loop spans 15 amino acids. The germline CDR1 and CDR2 sequences are LGHNA and YSLEER.

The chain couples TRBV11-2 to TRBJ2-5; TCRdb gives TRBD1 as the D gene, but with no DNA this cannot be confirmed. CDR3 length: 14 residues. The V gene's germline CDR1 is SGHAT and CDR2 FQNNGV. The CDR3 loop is CASSLVWAGETQYF.

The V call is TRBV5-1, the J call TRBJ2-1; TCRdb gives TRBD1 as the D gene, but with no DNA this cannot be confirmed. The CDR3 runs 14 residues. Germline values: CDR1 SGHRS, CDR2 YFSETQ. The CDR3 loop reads CASSLSSGLDEQFF.

CDR3 protein: CASSSGAGGYEQYF. This chain links TRBV7-9 with TRBJ2-7; checking the TCRdb D call of TRBD1 is not possible without DNA. CDR3 length: 14 amino acids. Germline V lookup: CDR1 SEHNR, CDR2 FQNEAQ (reference sequence).

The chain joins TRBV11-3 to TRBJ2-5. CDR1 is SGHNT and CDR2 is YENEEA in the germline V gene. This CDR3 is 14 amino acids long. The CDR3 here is CASSLGQDQETQYF.